These 10 T cell receptor beta chains were all obtained from the same sample, sequenced in a study of molecular identifiers for immune sequencing clone quantification. TCRdb re-called the PCR reads with MiXCR, one entry per CDR3 protein. The sample shows around 480,000 distinct CDR3 sequences, about a fifth of them seen only once. The material sequenced was naive CD8+ T cells from blood, with Jurkat cell RNA spiked in. Subset denoted: FACS-sorted CD8+CD4-CCR7+CD45RA+ naive T cells. All receptors come from a human donor in good health. Some libraries in this study had Jurkat cell RNA spiked in.

This clonotype was seen at least ten times. V is TRBV9 and J is TRBJ1-1; D is ambiguous. The V end lost 0 bases, the J end lost 5 bases, and 2 bases lay between the germline ends. This CDR3 spans 11 amino acids. Germline lookup yields CDR1 SGDLS and CDR2 YYNGEE. CDR3 sequence (DNA): TGTGCCAGCAGCGTAGTTACTGAAGCTTTCTTT. Protein: CASSVVTEAFF. Together with reference TRBV9 and TRBJ1-1, the CDR3 gives the full variable domain: DSGVTQTPKHLITATGQRVTLRCSPRSGDLSVYWYQQSLDQGLQFLIQYYNGEERAKGNILERFSAQQFPDLHSELNLSSLELGDSALYFCASSVVTEAFFGQGTRLTVV.

This chain uses TRBV4-1 with TRBJ2-1, with 9 positions matching TRBD2. CDR3 length equals 16 residues. The germline gives CDR1 MGHRA, CDR2 YSYEKL. V lost 0 bases and J lost 8; bases outside the gene matches: 8. The CDR3 sequence is CASSQEAGGAEHEQFF. CDR3 sequence (DNA): TGCGCCAGCAGCCAAGAGGCGGGAGGGGCGGAGCATGAGCAGTTCTTC.

V and J are TRBV4-3 and TRBJ2-3; D perhaps matches TRBD1 (5 bases). V was clipped by 7 bases and J by 2 bases, with 13 bases between them. The CDR3 consists of 14 residues. Germline CDR1 reads LGHNA; CDR2 reads YSLEER. CDR3 amino acids: CASTDSLYTDTQYF. The DNA for the CDR3 is TGCGCCAGCACTGACAGTTTATACACAGATACGCAGTATTTT.

As concerns this clonotype: One base away lies a much larger clone, so this may be a sequencing read error. V gene TRBV6-2 or TRBV6-3 combines with J gene TRBJ1-1; 9 nucleotides match TRBD1. CDR1 is MNHEY, CDR2 SVGEGT, per germline. The CDR3 sequence is 16 residues long. Trimming removed 6 bases from V and 3 bases from J; junction bases left unmatched: 11. The CDR3 spells CASRKATGGDDTEAFF. As DNA, the CDR3 is TGTGCCAGCAGGAAAGCTACAGGGGGCGACGACACTGAAGCTTTCTTT.

This clonotype was seen ten or more times. This rearrangement joins TRBV3-1 to TRBJ1-2; no firm D call. Trimming stripped 0 bases from V and 0 bases from J, with 11 bases between. The germline CDR1 and CDR2 sequences are LGHDT and YNNKEL (reference sequence). The CDR3 is 16 amino acids. The CDR3 sequence: CASSQDAVVPNYGYTF. CDR3 DNA: TGTGCCAGCAGCCAAGATGCGGTGGTACCTAACTATGGCTACACCTTC.

The chain combines TRBV30 with TRBJ2-7; D gene ambiguous. Germline V lookup: CDR1 GTSNPN, CDR2 SVGIG (reference sequence). The CDR3 is 13 amino acids. The V and J ends lost 2 bases and 0 bases respectively, with 8 bases between them. CDR3 nucleotide sequence: TGTGCCTGGAGTAGGTTTTCCTCCTACGAGCAGTACTTC. Translating it yields CAWSRFSSYEQYF.

Concerning this clonotype itself: A read error is possible here, since a much larger clone lies one base away. This chain uses TRBV18 with TRBJ2-1; 8 bases are a match to TRBD1. CDR1 is KGHSH, CDR2 LQKENI, per germline. The CDR3 has 15 residues. CDR3 in amino acids: CAGSPQGEKYNEQFF. Here the CDR3 DNA reads TGTGCCGGCTCACCACAGGGGGAGAAGTACAATGAGCAGTTCTTC.

This clonotype was detected a few times. With a much larger clone just one base away, this may be a read error. The CDR3 does not end in the conserved phenylalanine or tryptophan, so this is likely a read error. The chain has TRBV28 and TRBJ2-3; perhaps TRBD2 as D (7 bases). Germline V gene lookup returns CDR1 MDHEN and CDR2 SYDVKM. This CDR3 spans 14 amino acids. Trimming took 5 bases from V and 7 from J, leaving 16 bases between them. DNA of the CDR3: TGTGCCAGCAGTCCCATTGGGGGGGCCCATACGCAGTATCTT. Protein: CASSPIGGAHTQYL.

Remarks on this clonotype: This is likely a read error, given that the CDR3 carries no conserved phenylalanine or tryptophan at its end. No DNA is shown, since the ends of the CDR3 on it are uncertain; the CDR3 is the one TCRdb lists. The rearrangement uses TRBV7-9 and TRBJ1-1. The CDR3 is made up of 15 amino acids, end residues included. CDR1 and CDR2 (germline): SEHNR, FQNEAQ (reference sequence). The CDR3 protein is CASSPTLFMNTEAFG.

This clonotype was counted only a few times. This chain connects TRBV19 to TRBJ1-4; D is perhaps TRBD1 (6 bases). Looked up from germline, CDR1 is LNHDA and CDR2 is SQIVND (reference sequence). The CDR3 is 15 amino acids. With 1 base removed from V and 2 bases from J, the gap between germline ends came to 8 bases. The CDR3 region is CASSIGRGTNEKLFF. CDR3 coding DNA: TGTGCCAGTAGTATAGGCAGGGGCACTAATGAAAAACTGTTTTTT.